The entry below describes one TCR beta chain. These data originate in a study of blood T cell repertoires in COVID-19. Trimming at V came to 8 bases and at J to 6 bases, leaving 8 bases not matched to a gene. The CDR3 consists of 14 residues. CDR1 is SGHAT, CDR2 FQNNGV, per germline. The protocol was immunoSEQ multiplex PCR, while the TCRdb copy is restricted to in-frame clones and leaves out a portion. In the table there are under 300,000 clones, 89% of which are singletons. The source material was PBMCs or T cells enriched from blood (not recorded which). The source is a woman aged 55-70 years who had recovered from COVID-19. This chain joins TRBV11-2 and TRBJ2-1; 9 nucleotides match TRBD2. The CDR3 sequence: CASGIAGAFNEQFF. In DNA form, the CDR3 reads TGTGCCAGCGGAATAGCGGGAGCCTTCAATGAGCAGTTCTTC.